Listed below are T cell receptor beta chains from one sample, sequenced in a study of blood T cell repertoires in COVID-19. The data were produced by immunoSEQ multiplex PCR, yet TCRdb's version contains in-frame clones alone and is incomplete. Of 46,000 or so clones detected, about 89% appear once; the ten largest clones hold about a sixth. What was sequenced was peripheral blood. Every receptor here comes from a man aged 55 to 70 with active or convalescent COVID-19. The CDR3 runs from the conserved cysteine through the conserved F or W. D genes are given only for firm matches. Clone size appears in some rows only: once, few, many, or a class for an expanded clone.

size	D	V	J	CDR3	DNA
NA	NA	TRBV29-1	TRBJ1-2	CSVEDNDRNYGYTF	TGCAGCGTTGAAGATAATGACAGGAACTATGGCTACACCTTC
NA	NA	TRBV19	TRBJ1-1	CASSWGRGSTEAFF	TGTGCCAGTAGTTGGGGAAGGGGGAGCACTGAAGCTTTCTTT
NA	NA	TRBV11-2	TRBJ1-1	CASSAPDSEAFF	TGTGCCAGCAGCGCACCCGACAGCGAAGCTTTCTTT
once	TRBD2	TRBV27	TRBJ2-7	CASSLPPSAGGRPYEQYF	TGTGCCAGCAGTTTACCACCTTCTGCGGGGGGGCGCCCCTACGAGCAGTACTTC
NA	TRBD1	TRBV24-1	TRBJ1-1	CATSDPNRGTEAFF	TGTGCCACCAGTGATCCCAACAGGGGCACTGAAGCTTTCTTT
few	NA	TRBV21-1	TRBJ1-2	CASSKGFTSYGYTF	TGTGCCAGCAGCAAAGGGTTCACATCCTATGGCTACACCTTC
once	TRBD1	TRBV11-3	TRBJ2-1	CASSLQPGTGNEQFF	TGTGCCAGCAGCCTACAACCCGGGACAGGCAATGAGCAGTTCTTC
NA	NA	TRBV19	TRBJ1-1	CASSAIEGPEAFF	TGTGCCAGTAGTGCAATTGAGGGCCCTGAAGCTTTCTTT
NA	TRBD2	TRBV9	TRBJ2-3	CAKTGGGSPDTQYF	TGTGCCAAAACGGGCGGGGGGTCCCCCGATACGCAGTATTTT
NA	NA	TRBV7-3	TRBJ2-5	CASSLEYQETQYF	TGTGCCAGCAGCCTGGAGTACCAAGAGACCCAGTACTTC
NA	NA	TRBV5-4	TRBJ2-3	CASTDVTGTDTQYF	TGTGCCAGCACCGACGTGACAGGCACAGATACGCAGTATTTT
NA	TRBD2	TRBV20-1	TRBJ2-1	CSAKDRGGPFF	TGCAGTGCCAAGGACCGGGGGGGTCCGTTCTTC
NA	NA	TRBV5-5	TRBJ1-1	CASRFDLNTEAFF	TGTGCCAGCAGGTTCGACTTGAACACTGAAGCTTTCTTT
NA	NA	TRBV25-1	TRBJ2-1	CASSESPVLEQFF	TGTGCCAGCAGTGAATCGCCAGTTCTTGAGCAGTTCTTC
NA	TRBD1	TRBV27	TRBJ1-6	CASRDRGSPLHF	TGTGCCAGCAGGGACAGGGGTTCACCCCTCCACTTT